These T cell receptor beta chains were read from a single sample in a study of shared clonotypes between healthy human individuals. TCRdb's table, derived via immunoSEQ multiplex PCR, lists solely in-frame clones and lacks some. This sample has more than 2 million clones, with roughly 95% found just once. Sample: naive CD8+ T cells from PBMCs. These receptors all stem from a man younger than 30 in good health. Some clones in this sample may be carry-over from other donors' samples. Each CDR3 is given with its conserved first and last residue. The D gene is left open where the match is weak. The size of a clone is reported for some rows only, either as once, few or many, or as a class for expanded clones.

v_gene: TRBV5-1
j_gene: TRBJ2-7
d_gene: TRBD2
abundance: -
CDR3nt: TGCGCCAGCAGCTTGGAACTAGCGGGAGAATGGGGGGAGCAGTACTTC
CDR3aa: CASSLELAGEWGEQYF

v_gene: TRBV27
j_gene: TRBJ1-1
d_gene: TRBD1
abundance: -
CDR3nt: TGTGCCAGCAGTTTACAGGGGGCCACTGAAGCTTTCTTT
CDR3aa: CASSLQGATEAFF

v_gene: TRBV5-6
j_gene: TRBJ2-5
d_gene: TRBD1
abundance: -
CDR3nt: TGTGCCAGCAGCTTGGGGCTTCGGGGACAGGGGGAAGAGACCCAGTACTTC
CDR3aa: CASSLGLRGQGEETQYF

v_gene: TRBV7-2
j_gene: TRBJ1-1
d_gene: -
abundance: -
CDR3nt: TGTGCCAGCAGCTTATCACCACTCGGGCGGAATGAAGCTTTCTTT
CDR3aa: CASSLSPLGRNEAFF

v_gene: TRBV7-8
j_gene: TRBJ2-1
d_gene: TRBD2
abundance: -
CDR3nt: TGTGCCAGCAGCCCCACGGGGGGGCCAGCGAATGAGCAGTTCTTC
CDR3aa: CASSPTGGPANEQFF

v_gene: TRBV27
j_gene: TRBJ2-1
d_gene: -
abundance: -
CDR3nt: TGTGCCAGCAGTCCTATCCCTGGGCTAGCCCGTGAGCAGTTCTTC
CDR3aa: CASSPIPGLAREQFF

v_gene: TRBV19
j_gene: TRBJ2-3
d_gene: TRBD2
abundance: -
CDR3nt: TGTGCCAGTAGTTCGGCTAGCGGGAGCCGGGTGATAGATACGCAGTATTTT
CDR3aa: CASSSASGSRVIDTQYF

v_gene: TRBV28
j_gene: TRBJ1-5
d_gene: -
abundance: few
CDR3nt: TGTGCCAGCAGTTTTCTGGGCATAAGCAATCAGCCCCAGCATTTT
CDR3aa: CASSFLGISNQPQHF

v_gene: TRBV28
j_gene: TRBJ2-5
d_gene: -
abundance: -
CDR3nt: TGTGCCAGCAGTTTTAAGTCGGGAGAAGGCCAAGAGACCCAGTACTTC
CDR3aa: CASSFKSGEGQETQYF

v_gene: TRBV10-3
j_gene: TRBJ1-2
d_gene: TRBD1
abundance: -
CDR3nt: TGTGCCACTATGGACGGGACAGGTTATGGCTACACCTTC
CDR3aa: CATMDGTGYGYTF

v_gene: TRBV4-3
j_gene: TRBJ2-7
d_gene: -
abundance: -
CDR3nt: TGCGCCAGCAGCCAAGGGACCCTGGGGGAGTCGACCCTCCCCTACGAGCAGTACTTC
CDR3aa: CASSQGTLGESTLPYEQYF

v_gene: TRBV5-1
j_gene: TRBJ2-7
d_gene: -
abundance: once
CDR3nt: TGCGCCAGCAGCTTAAGGCAAGGCTACGAGCAGTACTTC
CDR3aa: CASSLRQGYEQYF

v_gene: TRBV11-2
j_gene: TRBJ1-1
d_gene: -
abundance: -
CDR3nt: TGTGCCAGCAGCTTAGATTTCTTGGGTGAAGCTTTCTTT
CDR3aa: CASSLDFLGEAFF

v_gene: TRBV6-5
j_gene: TRBJ1-2
d_gene: TRBD1
abundance: once
CDR3nt: TGTGCCAGCAGTTACTGGCTGGAGACAGGGAACTATGGCTACACCTTC
CDR3aa: CASSYWLETGNYGYTF

v_gene: TRBV7-9
j_gene: TRBJ1-2
d_gene: -
abundance: -
CDR3nt: TGTGCCAGCAGCTTAGCGCGTGCGACAGCCGTCTATGGCTACACCTTC
CDR3aa: CASSLARATAVYGYTF

v_gene: TRBV28
j_gene: TRBJ2-1
d_gene: -
abundance: once
CDR3nt: TGTGCCAGCTATCCCCCGGGACCAGGCAGCTCCTACAATGAGCAGTTCTTC
CDR3aa: CASYPPGPGSSYNEQFF

v_gene: TRBV7-6
j_gene: TRBJ2-3
d_gene: -
abundance: -
CDR3nt: TGTGCCAGCAGCTTGGGTTTTCGGGGAAGCCGAACAGATACGCAGTATTTT
CDR3aa: CASSLGFRGSRTDTQYF

v_gene: TRBV7-9
j_gene: TRBJ2-3
d_gene: TRBD1
abundance: -
CDR3nt: TGTGCCAGCAGCGACGGGACAGGTAGCACAGATACGCAGTATTTT
CDR3aa: CASSDGTGSTDTQYF

v_gene: TRBV27
j_gene: TRBJ2-6
d_gene: TRBD2
abundance: -
CDR3nt: TGTGCCAGCAGTTTAGGTAGCGGGTCTGGGGCCAACGTCCTGACTTTC
CDR3aa: CASSLGSGSGANVLTF

v_gene: TRBV10-3
j_gene: TRBJ2-3
d_gene: -
abundance: -
CDR3nt: TGTGCCGCAGCACCCGGGTCCCAAACCGGAACAGATACGCAGTATTTT
CDR3aa: CAAAPGSQTGTDTQYF

v_gene: TRBV6-5
j_gene: TRBJ2-2
d_gene: -
abundance: -
CDR3nt: TGTGCCAGCAGGCTGCCGGGGGAAAACGGGGAGCTGTTTTTT
CDR3aa: CASRLPGENGELFF

v_gene: TRBV11-2
j_gene: TRBJ2-5
d_gene: -
abundance: -
CDR3nt: TGTGCCAGTTCCGAATCGAGTGAGATACAAGAGACCCAGTACTTC
CDR3aa: CASSESSEIQETQYF

v_gene: TRBV5-5
j_gene: TRBJ2-1
d_gene: TRBD2
abundance: -
CDR3nt: TGTGCCAGCAGCTTGGCCCCGACTAGCGGGCCTCCCTTCTCCTACAATGAGCAGTTCTTC
CDR3aa: CASSLAPTSGPPFSYNEQFF

v_gene: TRBV7-3
j_gene: TRBJ2-2
d_gene: -
abundance: -
CDR3nt: TGTGCCAGCAGCTCCGACCTTAACGGGGAGCTGTTTTTT
CDR3aa: CASSSDLNGELFF

v_gene: TRBV27
j_gene: TRBJ1-2
d_gene: -
abundance: -
CDR3nt: TGTGCCAGCAGTTTCGGCAGGGTTGGCTATGGCTACACCTTC
CDR3aa: CASSFGRVGYGYTF

v_gene: TRBV9
j_gene: TRBJ2-1
d_gene: -
abundance: -
CDR3nt: TGTGCCAGCAACCCCTCGGGGACCCTGGATGAGCAGTTCTTC
CDR3aa: CASNPSGTLDEQFF

v_gene: TRBV21-1
j_gene: TRBJ2-7
d_gene: -
abundance: -
CDR3nt: TGTGCCAGCAGCAAAGTGCCAGCGGGCCTCTCCTACGAGCAGTACTTC
CDR3aa: CASSKVPAGLSYEQYF

v_gene: TRBV10-2
j_gene: TRBJ2-7
d_gene: -
abundance: -
CDR3nt: TGCGCCAGCAGTGACGGAACTTTCCTAGGCGAGCAGTACTTC
CDR3aa: CASSDGTFLGEQYF

v_gene: TRBV4-1
j_gene: TRBJ2-5
d_gene: -
abundance: -
CDR3nt: TGCGCCAGCAGCCCCGTGGGGATATTAGTACGAGAGACCCAGTACTTC
CDR3aa: CASSPVGILVRETQYF

v_gene: TRBV4-1
j_gene: TRBJ2-1
d_gene: TRBD2
abundance: -
CDR3nt: TGCGCCAGCAGCCAAGACTCGCTAGCGGGAGCTAGTTACAATGAGCAGTTCTTC
CDR3aa: CASSQDSLAGASYNEQFF

v_gene: TRBV2
j_gene: TRBJ1-1
d_gene: TRBD1
abundance: once
CDR3nt: TGTGCCAGCAGTGAAGGTCACAGGGGCCCCACTGAAGCTTTCTTT
CDR3aa: CASSEGHRGPTEAFF

v_gene: TRBV7-2
j_gene: TRBJ2-3
d_gene: -
abundance: -
CDR3nt: TGTGCCAGCAGCTTTTTTAGCGAACCCTCCACAGATACGCAGTATTTT
CDR3aa: CASSFFSEPSTDTQYF

v_gene: TRBV7-6
j_gene: TRBJ2-1
d_gene: -
abundance: -
CDR3nt: TGTGCCAGCAGCCCGGCCCGGGTGGGGAGCTCCTACAATGAGCAGTTCTTC
CDR3aa: CASSPARVGSSYNEQFF

v_gene: TRBV27
j_gene: TRBJ2-3
d_gene: TRBD2
abundance: -
CDR3nt: TGTGCCAGTCGGGAATTAGCGGGGGGCACAGATACGCAGTATTTT
CDR3aa: CASRELAGGTDTQYF

v_gene: TRBV27
j_gene: TRBJ1-5
d_gene: -
abundance: once
CDR3nt: TGTGCCAGCAGTTTAACCCCCGGAAGCAATCAGCCCCAGCATTTT
CDR3aa: CASSLTPGSNQPQHF

v_gene: TRBV28
j_gene: TRBJ2-7
d_gene: -
abundance: -
CDR3nt: TGTGCCAGCAGTTTTTTCGCGGGCCCCTCCTACGAGCAGTACTTC
CDR3aa: CASSFFAGPSYEQYF

v_gene: TRBV30
j_gene: TRBJ1-4
d_gene: TRBD1
abundance: -
CDR3nt: TGTGCCTGGAATCGGGACAGCTCATCTGCAACTAATGAAAAACTGTTTTTT
CDR3aa: CAWNRDSSSATNEKLFF

v_gene: TRBV7-3
j_gene: TRBJ2-1
d_gene: -
abundance: -
CDR3nt: TGTGCCAGCAGCCCTCCAGAGGGCCACAATGAGCAGTTCTTC
CDR3aa: CASSPPEGHNEQFF

v_gene: TRBV7-3
j_gene: TRBJ2-7
d_gene: -
abundance: -
CDR3nt: TGTGCCAGCAGCTTAGGGGCGGGATCCTCCTACGAGCAGTACTTC
CDR3aa: CASSLGAGSSYEQYF

v_gene: TRBV20-1
j_gene: TRBJ1-1
d_gene: -
abundance: -
CDR3nt: TGCAGTGCTCCCCTAGCTGGGGGAGCTTTCTTT
CDR3aa: CSAPLAGGAFF

v_gene: TRBV4-1
j_gene: TRBJ1-2
d_gene: -
abundance: -
CDR3nt: TGCGCCAGCAGCCAAGATAATCCCTATGGCTACACCTTC
CDR3aa: CASSQDNPYGYTF

v_gene: TRBV7-3
j_gene: TRBJ2-6
d_gene: -
abundance: -
CDR3nt: TGTGCCAGCAGCTCATCAGGCCAGGAATTCTCTGGGGCCAACGTCCTGACTTTC
CDR3aa: CASSSSGQEFSGANVLTF

v_gene: TRBV28
j_gene: TRBJ1-3
d_gene: -
abundance: -
CDR3nt: TGTGCCAGCAGTGGATGGAGGGAGTCAGGAAACACCATATATTTT
CDR3aa: CASSGWRESGNTIYF

v_gene: TRBV4-3
j_gene: TRBJ1-4
d_gene: TRBD1
abundance: -
CDR3nt: TGCGCCAGCAGCCAAGATCCTCACAGGGGGGAGGATGAAAAACTGTTTTTT
CDR3aa: CASSQDPHRGEDEKLFF

v_gene: TRBV30
j_gene: TRBJ2-1
d_gene: -
abundance: -
CDR3nt: TGTGCCTGGAGTGTACGGTACGGTGATTCAAACAACAATGAGCAGTTCTTC
CDR3aa: CAWSVRYGDSNNNEQFF

v_gene: TRBV28
j_gene: TRBJ1-5
d_gene: -
abundance: -
CDR3nt: TGTGCCAGCAGTACTTCCTTCCGGACAGCCGATAGCAATCAGCCCCAGCATTTT
CDR3aa: CASSTSFRTADSNQPQHF

v_gene: TRBV7-6
j_gene: TRBJ2-5
d_gene: TRBD2
abundance: -
CDR3nt: TGTGCCAGCAGCTTAGGAGGGACTAGCGAAACCCAAGAGACCCAGTACTTC
CDR3aa: CASSLGGTSETQETQYF

v_gene: TRBV28
j_gene: TRBJ1-5
d_gene: TRBD1
abundance: -
CDR3nt: TGTGCCAGCAGTTCCCCGACAGGGGGCTCGGGTCAGCCCCAGCATTTT
CDR3aa: CASSSPTGGSGQPQHF

v_gene: TRBV6-1
j_gene: TRBJ1-3
d_gene: -
abundance: -
CDR3nt: TGTGCCAGCAGTGATTGGTACGGAAGCTCTGGAAACACCATATATTTT
CDR3aa: CASSDWYGSSGNTIYF

v_gene: TRBV5-1
j_gene: TRBJ2-6
d_gene: TRBD1
abundance: -
CDR3nt: TGCGCCAGCAGCTTGAGCCAGGGGGCAAAGGTTGGGGCCAACGTCCTGACTTTC
CDR3aa: CASSLSQGAKVGANVLTF

v_gene: TRBV11-1
j_gene: TRBJ2-7
d_gene: -
abundance: -
CDR3nt: TGTGCCAGCAGCTCAAACACGGGCAGGGTGTCAGAGCAGTACTTC
CDR3aa: CASSSNTGRVSEQYF

v_gene: TRBV4-3
j_gene: TRBJ2-2
d_gene: -
abundance: -
CDR3nt: TGCGCCAGCAGCCAAGGTTGGAATACCGGGGAGCTGTTTTTT
CDR3aa: CASSQGWNTGELFF

v_gene: TRBV7-9
j_gene: TRBJ2-7
d_gene: -
abundance: once
CDR3nt: TGTGCCAGCAGCTTAGTCACGTTGCACTACGAGCAGTACTTC
CDR3aa: CASSLVTLHYEQYF

v_gene: TRBV28
j_gene: TRBJ2-2
d_gene: TRBD2
abundance: -
CDR3nt: TGTGCCAGCAGTTTACCGGGGGGGACCGGGGAGCTGTTTTTT
CDR3aa: CASSLPGGTGELFF